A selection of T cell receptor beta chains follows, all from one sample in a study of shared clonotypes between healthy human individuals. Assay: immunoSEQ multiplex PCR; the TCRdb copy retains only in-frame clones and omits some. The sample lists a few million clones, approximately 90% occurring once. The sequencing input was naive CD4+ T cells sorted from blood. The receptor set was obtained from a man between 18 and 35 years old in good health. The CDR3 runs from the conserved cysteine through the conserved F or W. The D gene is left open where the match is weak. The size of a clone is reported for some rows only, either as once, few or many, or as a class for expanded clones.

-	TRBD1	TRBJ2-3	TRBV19	CASRNRGGTDTQYF	TGTGCCAGTAGGAACAGGGGCGGCACAGATACGCAGTATTTT
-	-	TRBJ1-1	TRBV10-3	CAISKLNTEAFF	TGTGCCATCTCCAAACTGAACACTGAAGCTTTCTTT
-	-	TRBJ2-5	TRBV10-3	CAIGPSTGETQYF	TGTGCCATCGGTCCATCAACAGGGGAGACCCAGTACTTC
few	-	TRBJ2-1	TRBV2	CASKTLDNEQFF	TGTGCCAGCAAGACCCTAGACAATGAGCAGTTCTTC
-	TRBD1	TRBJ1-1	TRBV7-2	CASNRDRGITEAFF	TGTGCCAGCAACCGGGACAGGGGGATAACTGAAGCTTTCTTT
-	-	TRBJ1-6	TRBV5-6	CASSTGGDSYNSPLHF	TGTGCCAGCAGCACGGGGGGGGACTCCTATAATTCACCCCTCCACTTT
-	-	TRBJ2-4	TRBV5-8	CASSLGGAKNIQYF	TGTGCCAGCAGCTTGGGCGGAGCCAAAAACATTCAGTACTTC
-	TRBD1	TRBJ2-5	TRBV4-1	CASSHLFAGQEETQYF	TGCGCCAGCAGCCATTTGTTCGCAGGACAGGAGGAGACCCAGTACTTC
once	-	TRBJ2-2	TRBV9	CASSVGSSLNTGELFF	TGTGCCAGCAGCGTAGGTAGTAGTCTGAACACCGGGGAGCTGTTTTTT
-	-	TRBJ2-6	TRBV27	CASSLWLQEASGANVLTF	TGTGCCAGCAGTTTATGGCTTCAGGAGGCGTCTGGGGCCAACGTCCTGACTTTC
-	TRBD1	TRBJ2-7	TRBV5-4	CASSRTGFTYEQYF	TGTGCCAGCAGCAGGACAGGGTTTACCTACGAGCAGTACTTC
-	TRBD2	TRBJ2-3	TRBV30	CAWSSVLAGTDTQYF	TGTGCCTGGAGTTCCGTCCTAGCGGGCACAGATACGCAGTATTTT
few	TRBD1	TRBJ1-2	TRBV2	CANRTGESGYTF	TGTGCCAACCGAACAGGGGAATCGGGCTACACCTTC
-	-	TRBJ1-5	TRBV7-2	CASSLALGGNQPQHF	TGTGCCAGCAGCTTAGCCCTAGGGGGGAATCAGCCCCAGCATTTT
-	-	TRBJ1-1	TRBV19	CASSTKNTEAFF	TGTGCCAGTAGTACGAAGAACACTGAAGCTTTCTTT
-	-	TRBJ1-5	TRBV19	CASNRGRDQPQHF	TGTGCCAGTAATAGAGGGAGGGATCAGCCCCAGCATTTT
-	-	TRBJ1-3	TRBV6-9	CASSYSRTKAGNTIYF	TGTGCCAGCAGTTATTCGAGGACGAAGGCTGGAAACACCATATATTTT
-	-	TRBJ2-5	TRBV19	CASSSIGAGIETQYF	TGTGCCAGTAGTAGCATAGGGGCTGGAATAGAGACCCAGTACTTC
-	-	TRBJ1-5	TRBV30	CAWQIGGSNQPQHF	TGTGCCTGGCAAATAGGGGGGAGCAATCAGCCCCAGCATTTT
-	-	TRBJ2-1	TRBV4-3	CASSQVGGLSYNEQFF	TGCGCCAGCAGCCAAGTTGGGGGTTTGAGTTATAATGAGCAGTTCTTC
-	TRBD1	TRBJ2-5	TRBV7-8	CASTSWGQGYQETQYF	TGTGCCAGCACTAGTTGGGGACAGGGGTACCAAGAGACCCAGTACTTC
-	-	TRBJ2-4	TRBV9	CASSVGGQGTLAKNIQYF	TGTGCCAGCAGCGTAGGGGGTCAGGGCACCCTAGCCAAAAACATTCAGTACTTC
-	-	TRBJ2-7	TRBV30	CAWSVGSPYEQYF	TGTGCCTGGAGTGTTGGTAGCCCCTACGAGCAGTACTTC
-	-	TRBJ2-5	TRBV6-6	CASSIGGAQETQYF	TGTGCCAGCTCGATTGGGGGAGCCCAAGAGACCCAGTACTTC
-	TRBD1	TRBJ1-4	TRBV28	CASSSPGQGDEKLFF	TGTGCCAGCAGTTCACCGGGACAGGGCGATGAAAAACTGTTTTTT
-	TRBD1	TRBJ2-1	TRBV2	CASGQGSYNEQFF	TGTGCCAGTGGACAGGGGTCCTACAATGAGCAGTTCTTC
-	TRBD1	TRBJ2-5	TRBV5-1	CASATGVGETQYF	TGCGCCAGCGCCACAGGGGTAGGAGAGACCCAGTACTTC
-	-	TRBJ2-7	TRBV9	CASSSRGGTIYEQYF	TGTGCCAGCAGCTCTCGGGGCGGGACCATCTACGAGCAGTACTTC
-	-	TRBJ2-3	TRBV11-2	CASSLGEGQAQYF	TGTGCCAGCAGCTTGGGAGAGGGCCAGGCGCAGTATTTT